The 29 T cell receptor beta chains below all came from one sample that was sequenced in a study of response to subunit inactivated influenza vaccine. TCRdb passed the RT-PCR reads through MiXCR, listing each CDR3 protein once. The sample yields some 640,000 distinct CDR3 sequences, roughly 14% seen once. Sequencing was performed on PBMCs from blood, taken 14 to 15 days before vaccination. The source of these receptors is a man aged 50-59 years who received an inactivated influenza vaccine.

Ten or more counts support this clonotype. The gene calls are TRBV7-6 and TRBJ2-1; D uncertain. V lost 5 bases, J lost 7 bases, and 9 bases lay in between. There are 12 residues in the CDR3. Germline V gene lookup returns CDR1 SGHVS and CDR2 FNYEAQ. The CDR3 DNA reads TGTGCCAGCAGCCTGACATGGAATGAGCAGTTCTTC. Its protein product is CASSLTWNEQFF. The complete variable domain, with remaining parts taken from reference TRBV7-6 and TRBJ2-1, reads GAGVSQSPRYKVTKRGQDVALRCDPISGHVSLYWYRQALGQGPEFLTYFNYEAQQDKSGLPNDRFSAERPEGSISTLTIQRTEQRDSAMYRCASSLTWNEQFFGPGTRLTVL.

The chain is built from TRBV20-1 and TRBJ2-2; perhaps D is TRBD1 or TRBD2 (5 bases each). Germline CDR1 is DFQATT and CDR2 is SNEGSKA (reference sequence). The V and J ends lost 4 bases and 8 bases respectively, with 14 bases between them. This CDR3 comprises 13 residues. In DNA, the CDR3 is TGCAGTGCTAAACTAGGGGATAGAGGGGAGCTGTTTTTT. This encodes CSAKLGDRGELFF.

The rearrangement uses TRBV6-1 and TRBJ2-2; tentatively, D is TRBD1 (5 bases). The germline CDR1 and CDR2 sequences are MNHNS and SASEGT. The CDR3 is made up of 14 amino acids. The germline V and J ends were trimmed by 7 bases and 4 bases, with 13 bases remaining between them. DNA of the CDR3: TGTGCCAGCACGAAGGACACACCCACCGGGGAGCTGTTTTTT. It specifies CASTKDTPTGELFF.

This chain links TRBV2 with TRBJ1-5; a possible D gene is TRBD1 (5 bases). V gave up 6 bases and J gave up 7 bases, with 19 bases separating them. Germline V gene sequence: CDR1 SNHLY, CDR2 FYNNEI. The CDR3 runs to 15 residues. The CDR3, as DNA: TGTGCCAGCAGGCTATCTACAGTTTCAGGGCAGCCCCAGCATTTT. Protein product: CASRLSTVSGQPQHF.

This clonotype has only a few counts. V gene TRBV20-1 combines with J gene TRBJ2-1; TRBD1 matches at 9 bases. This CDR3 spans 15 amino acids. Trimming took 2 bases from V and 3 from J; bases not matched to a gene: 5. Germline CDR1 DFQATT, CDR2 SNEGSKA (reference sequence). The CDR3 nucleotides read TGCAGTGCTAGACAGACAGGGGGAGTCTACAATGAGCAGTTCTTC. This codes for CSARQTGGVYNEQFF.

This clonotype was observed once. The genes are TRBV15 and TRBJ2-7; TRBD2 agrees at 8 bases. Germline V gene lookup returns CDR1 LNHNV and CDR2 YYDKDF (reference sequence). The CDR3 totals 15 residues. J was trimmed by 5 bases and V by 8 bases; bases with no gene match: 14. CDR3: CATGARGALRNEQYF. In DNA form, the CDR3 reads TGTGCCACCGGAGCGCGGGGGGCCCTTAGAAACGAGCAGTACTTC.

This clonotype was observed a handful of times. J is TRBJ1-1 and V is TRBV30; weak D call: TRBD1 (6 bases). Germline V gene data show CDR1 as GTSNPN and CDR2 as SVGIG (reference sequence). The CDR3 extends over 12 amino acids. Trimming removed 2 bases from V and 11 bases from J, with 15 bases in between. The CDR3, as DNA: TGTGCCTGGAGTCTAGCAGGGGTCGCGGCTTTCTTT. Protein sequence: CAWSLAGVAAFF.

This clonotype occurred many times. This chain connects TRBV20-1 to TRBJ2-3; D remains unclear. The germline V gene has CDR1 DFQATT and CDR2 SNEGSKA (reference sequence). The CDR3 has 14 residues. Trimming left V 3 bases short and J 4 bases short, with 14 bases between. CDR3: CSASPSKAPDTQYF. The DNA of the CDR3 is TGCAGTGCTAGCCCCAGTAAAGCCCCAGATACGCAGTATTTT.

This clonotype was seen a few times. The chain uses TRBV25-1 and TRBJ2-5; a possible D gene is TRBD2 (6 bases). Germline CDR1 MGHDK, CDR2 SYGVNS. Trimming stripped 1 base from V and 5 bases from J, with 14 bases between. This CDR3 contains 15 residues. CDR3 sequence (DNA): TGTGCCAGCAGTGAATTCTTTGGCAGCGGGGAGACCCAGTACTTC. Protein sequence: CASSEFFGSGETQYF.

This clonotype was observed once. The V and J genes are TRBV20-1 and TRBJ1-2, with a weak D call TRBD1 (6 bases). Germline CDR1 and CDR2: DFQATT and SNEGSKA (reference sequence). V was cut by 5 bases and J by 7 bases, with 20 bases left in between. The CDR3 has 14 amino acids. CDR3 DNA sequence: TGCAGTGCTTTAGCTAGAATGACAGGCCGTGGCTACACCTTC. It yields the protein CSALARMTGRGYTF.

This clonotype was observed a few times. The chain links TRBV3-1 to TRBJ2-1; 8 positions agree with TRBD2. Germline V lookup: CDR1 LGHDT, CDR2 YNNKEL (reference sequence). Germline trimming cut 2 bases from V and 6 bases from J; bases unmatched to any gene: 6. This CDR3 has 15 residues. CDR3 coding DNA: TGTGCCAGCAGCCAACGGGCGGGGGGAGCCAATGAGCAGTTCTTC. The encoded protein is CASSQRAGGANEQFF.

This clonotype was detected only a few times. V is TRBV19 and J is TRBJ2-1, with 7 positions matching TRBD1. The germline gives CDR1 LNHDA, CDR2 SQIVND (reference sequence). V lost 6 bases to trimming and J lost 6 bases; unmatched junction nucleotides: 11. The CDR3 covers 15 residues. The CDR3: CASRMSETGSNEQFF. In DNA form, the CDR3 reads TGTGCCAGTAGAATGTCGGAGACAGGGAGCAATGAGCAGTTCTTC.

The chain is built from TRBV18 and TRBJ2-1; 16 positions agree with TRBD2. Per germline, CDR1 KGHSH and CDR2 LQKENI. This CDR3 is built from 18 residues. Trimming removed 3 bases from V and 7 bases from J; junction bases left unmatched: 9. The CDR3 spells CASSPQPGLAGGLNEQFF. The CDR3 nucleotides read TGTGCCAGCTCACCGCAACCGGGACTAGCGGGGGGGCTTAATGAGCAGTTCTTC.

In its sample, this clonotype was seen many times. The CDR3 nucleotides are TGCAGTGCCGCCGGAGGGGACAGGGAGAGTCGCCAGCCCCAGCATTTT. As protein: CSAAGGDRESRQPQHF. This chain links TRBV20-1 with TRBJ1-5, with TRBD1 matching over 9 bases. Trimming cost V 6 bases and J 7 bases; bases outside gene matches: 16. Per germline, CDR1 DFQATT and CDR2 SNEGSKA (reference sequence). There are 16 residues in the CDR3.

This clonotype was recorded many times. The V call is TRBV10-3, the J call TRBJ2-3; 8 nucleotides match TRBD2. The CDR3 consists of 17 residues. The ends lost 0 bases at V and 0 bases at J; junction bases unmatched: 5. Germline loops: CDR1 ENHRY, CDR2 SYGVKD. This CDR3 is CAISESGSGGSTDTQYF. CDR3 nucleotides: TGTGCCATCAGTGAGTCAGGGAGCGGGGGAAGCACAGATACGCAGTATTTT.

Ten or more counts support this clonotype. The CDR3 DNA reads as TGCAGCTTTTCGACTGGGACCAATGAGCAGTTCTTC. Translation: CSFSTGTNEQFF. The chain employs TRBV29-1 and TRBJ2-1; perhaps D is TRBD1 or TRBD2 (5 bases each). Per germline, CDR1 SQVTM and CDR2 ANQGSEA. The length of the CDR3 is 12 residues. The V end lost 8 bases, the J end lost 6 bases, and 14 bases lay between the germline ends.

The J gene is TRBJ2-7, the V gene TRBV15; no clear D. The germline V and J ends were trimmed by 1 base and 2 bases, with 9 bases remaining between them. The CDR3 sequence is 14 residues long. Germline V CDR1 and CDR2: LNHNV, YYDKDF (reference sequence). CDR3 region: CATSRVGRAYEQYF. CDR3 bases: TGTGCCACCAGCAGAGTCGGAAGGGCCTACGAGCAGTACTTC.

At least ten counts were recorded for this clonotype. The chain combines TRBV4-2 with TRBJ1-1; no reliable D call. Trimming removed 0 bases from V and 6 bases from J, with 11 bases in between. Germline V CDR1 and CDR2: LGHNA, YNFKEQ. The CDR3 totals 14 residues. The CDR3 DNA reads TGTGCCAGCAGCCAAGATTTTGGGCTCCCTGAAGCTTTCTTT. Amino acids: CASSQDFGLPEAFF.

The chain carries TRBV10-3 and TRBJ2-3; TRBD2 matches at 14 bases. V was clipped by 6 bases and J by 4 bases; unmatched bases: 18. Germline values: CDR1 ENHRY, CDR2 SYGVKD. There are 20 residues in the CDR3. CDR3 nucleotide sequence: TGTGCCATCAGACCCGGGACTAGCGGGAGACCGGAATTAAGGGCAGATACGCAGTATTTT. This translates into CAIRPGTSGRPELRADTQYF.

This clonotype was counted many times. The CDR3 is CASSSRNTPHEQYF. CDR3 nucleotides: TGTGCCAGCAGCTCCAGAAACACCCCTCACGAGCAGTACTTC. The chain is built from TRBV7-9 and TRBJ2-7; D call uncertain. Trimming took 4 bases from V and 5 from J, leaving 15 bases between them. From germline, CDR1 is SEHNR and CDR2 FQNEAQ (reference sequence). The CDR3 covers 14 residues.

This CDR3 is CSAPAQTGGAWNEQFF. The CDR3 DNA is TGCAGCGCACCTGCCCAAACAGGGGGCGCGTGGAATGAGCAGTTCTTC. The chain carries TRBV29-1 and TRBJ2-1; TRBD1 agrees at 9 bases. This CDR3 is 16 amino acids long. V shed 7 bases, J shed 7 bases, and the junction held 17 bases outside the gene matches. Germline V gene sequence: CDR1 SQVTM, CDR2 ANQGSEA.

This clonotype was counted only a few times. This rearrangement joins TRBV7-6 to TRBJ2-5; tentatively, D is TRBD1 (6 bases). V was trimmed by 4 bases and J by 2 bases, leaving 20 bases between them. This CDR3 spans 17 amino acids. Per the germline V gene, CDR1 is SGHVS and CDR2 is FNYEAQ. The CDR3 loop reads CASSSWPKGHLQETQYF. The CDR3 DNA is TGTGCCAGCAGCTCTTGGCCCAAGGGACACCTTCAAGAGACCCAGTACTTC.

This clonotype was found a few times. This rearrangement joins TRBV7-9 to TRBJ2-7; 10 bases align to TRBD1. The V gene's germline CDR1 is SEHNR and CDR2 FQNEAQ (reference sequence). The CDR3 spans 15 residues. With 5 bases clipped from V and 7 bases from J, the junction kept 11 bases outside the gene matches. The CDR3 spells CASSVSGTGVHEQYF. CDR3 DNA sequence: TGTGCCAGCAGCGTATCCGGGACAGGGGTTCATGAGCAGTACTTC.

This clonotype appeared many times. The chain combines TRBV4-3 with TRBJ1-1; 7 bases are shared with TRBD1. The CDR3 length is 13 residues. Losses at the gene ends were 3 bases for V and 4 bases for J; bases not matched to a gene: 2. CDR1 LGHNA and CDR2 YSLEER come from the germline V gene. In nucleotides, the CDR3 is TGCGCCAGCAGCCAGACAGGGAGCACTGAAGCTTTCTTT. Its protein is CASSQTGSTEAFF.

The J gene is TRBJ2-7, the V gene TRBV12-3 or TRBV12-4; 7 positions match TRBD1. J gave up 5 bases and V 6 bases, and 13 bases lay outside the gene matches. CDR3 size: 15 residues. The CDR3 nucleotides are TGTGCCAGCAGCCCATGGGCCAGGGGGTGGAACGAGCAGTACTTC. Translation: CASSPWARGWNEQYF.

This clonotype was observed at least ten times. The chain uses TRBV27 and TRBJ2-2; TRBD2 might be the D (5 bases). The CDR3 is 20 residues long. The ends were cut back, 7 bases at V and 0 bases at J, with 27 bases in the middle. Germline CDR1 MNHEY, CDR2 SMNVEV (reference sequence). CDR3 amino acids: CASTLGMEFGQEANTGELFF. Written as DNA, the CDR3 is TGTGCCAGCACCCTCGGGATGGAATTCGGTCAAGAGGCGAACACCGGGGAGCTGTTTTTT.

This sequence joins TRBV7-9 and TRBJ2-5; D remains unclear. Germline CDR1 is SEHNR and CDR2 is FQNEAQ (reference sequence). V was trimmed by 1 base and J by 5 bases, leaving 14 bases between them. The CDR3 has 15 residues. CDR3 in DNA: TGTGCCAGCAGCTTAGATGTGGCTAGACGGGAGACCCAGTACTTC. Amino acids: CASSLDVARRETQYF.

The J gene is TRBJ2-1, the V gene TRBV28, with unresolved D. The germline gives CDR1 MDHEN, CDR2 SYDVKM. The length of the CDR3 is 15 residues. V was trimmed by 3 bases and J by 4 bases, leaving 13 bases between them. The CDR3 DNA reads as TGTGCCAGCAGTTTCCCGGGCGGAATATACAATGAGCAGTTCTTC. Its protein product is CASSFPGGIYNEQFF.

The chain joins TRBV9 to TRBJ2-1; 15 positions agree with TRBD2. Germline CDR1 is SGDLS and CDR2 is YYNGEE. The CDR3 runs 16 residues. J was trimmed by 9 bases and V by 4 bases; bases with no gene match: 8. CDR3 residues: CASSPPGLAGGTEQFF. The CDR3 bases are TGTGCCAGCAGCCCCCCGGGACTAGCGGGAGGTACTGAGCAGTTCTTC.